Listed below are T cell receptor beta chains from one sample, sequenced in a study of blood T cell repertoires in COVID-19. Only in-frame clones appear in the TCRdb table, and some are missing; sequencing was by immunoSEQ multiplex PCR. The table includes some 240,000 clones, approximately 85% detected once. Material: peripheral blood. All receptors come from a woman between 70 and 85 years old with COVID-19, enrolled during active disease. Both conserved end residues are part of each CDR3. D genes are given only for firm matches. For some rows the clone size is stated as once, few or many, or as a class when expanded; others skip it.

V gene	D gene	clone size	J gene	CDR3 protein	CDR3 DNA
TRBV2	TRBD2	-	TRBJ2-1	CASSSRLAGEMYEQFF	TGTGCCAGCAGTTCTCGACTAGCGGGAGAGATGTATGAGCAGTTCTTC
TRBV30	-	-	TRBJ1-6	CAWSPTGQYNSPLHF	TGTGCCTGGAGTCCTACTGGGCAATATAATTCACCCCTCCACTTT
TRBV11-2	-	-	TRBJ2-1	CASSLEPRNEQFF	TGTGCCAGCAGCTTAGAGCCCAGGAATGAGCAGTTCTTC
TRBV5-1	TRBD1	-	TRBJ1-1	CASRGQGWDTEAFF	TGCGCCAGCAGAGGACAGGGATGGGACACTGAAGCTTTCTTT
TRBV7-8	-	-	TRBJ2-3	CASSSPGSGGTDTQYF	TGTGCCAGCAGCTCTCCCGGATCAGGGGGCACAGATACGCAGTATTTT
TRBV28	TRBD1	-	TRBJ2-3	CASRRPGQGSYTQYF	TGTGCCAGCAGGCGCCCGGGACAGGGCTCCTATACGCAGTATTTT
TRBV7-6	TRBD2	once	TRBJ2-3	CASSLEGGRPTDTQYF	TGTGCCAGCAGCTTAGAGGGCGGGAGGCCCACAGATACGCAGTATTTT
TRBV5-4	TRBD2	-	TRBJ2-1	CASSLGGGSQDEQFF	TGTGCCAGCAGCTTGGGAGGCGGGAGTCAAGATGAGCAGTTCTTC
TRBV11-3	TRBD2	few	TRBJ2-7	CASSGTSDEQYF	TGTGCCAGCAGCGGGACTAGCGACGAGCAGTACTTC
TRBV7-2	TRBD2	-	TRBJ2-5	CASSFSGKETQYF	TGTGCCAGCAGCTTTAGCGGGAAAGAGACCCAGTACTTC
TRBV20-1	TRBD2	few	TRBJ2-3	CSASTRGTSGKRGTQYF	TGCAGTGCTAGTACGAGGGGGACTAGCGGGAAGAGGGGTACGCAGTATTTT
TRBV19	-	-	TRBJ2-1	CASSIGNNNEQFF	TGTGCCAGTAGTATAGGTAATAACAATGAGCAGTTCTTC
TRBV1	-	few	TRBJ2-1	CTSSQEVSPHNEQFF	TGCACCAGCAGCCAAGAGGTTAGTCCTCACAATGAGCAGTTCTTC
TRBV24-1	-	-	TRBJ1-2	CATSDTSGFPYGYTF	TGTGCCACCAGTGACACCTCAGGGTTCCCGTATGGCTACACCTTC
TRBV7-9	-	-	TRBJ1-2	CASSQQGPRGYTF	TGTGCCAGCAGCCAACAGGGACCCCGAGGCTACACCTTC
TRBV18	-	-	TRBJ2-7	CASSPGTYEQYF	TGTGCCAGCTCACCCGGGACCTACGAGCAGTACTTC
TRBV2	-	once	TRBJ1-3	CASIAGRAHQGNTIYF	TGTGCCAGCATCGCCGGCAGGGCCCACCAAGGAAACACCATATATTTT
TRBV5-1	TRBD1	-	TRBJ2-7	CASPTGYEQYF	TGCGCCAGTCCGACAGGGTACGAGCAGTACTTC
TRBV7-3	-	-	TRBJ1-1	CASSLGATNTEAFF	TGTGCCAGCAGCTTGGGCGCCACGAACACTGAAGCTTTCTTT
TRBV5-5	-	-	TRBJ1-5	CASSLFTGINQPQHF	TGTGCCAGCAGCTTGTTCACAGGGATAAATCAGCCCCAGCATTTT
TRBV7-2	-	-	TRBJ2-7	CASSLVVSGKPREQYF	TGTGCCAGCAGCTTAGTGGTTAGCGGAAAGCCTCGGGAGCAGTACTTC
TRBV10-3	TRBD2	-	TRBJ2-3	CAISTGLASTDTQYF	TGTGCCATCAGTACCGGACTAGCCAGCACAGATACGCAGTATTTT
TRBV28	TRBD2	once	TRBJ2-2	CASSFRTSGAGELFF	TGTGCCAGCAGTTTCAGGACTAGCGGAGCCGGGGAGCTGTTTTTT
TRBV28	TRBD1	-	TRBJ1-1	CATTGGGTGSSEAFF	TGTGCCACCACAGGGGGGGGGACGGGGTCTTCTGAAGCTTTCTTT
TRBV5-4	-	-	TRBJ2-1	CASSLADRTANEQFF	TGTGCCAGCAGCTTGGCTGATCGGACAGCCAATGAGCAGTTCTTC
TRBV19	TRBD1	-	TRBJ2-2	CASSMGTGSGNTGELFF	TGTGCCAGTAGTATGGGGACAGGGTCCGGGAACACCGGGGAGCTGTTTTTT
TRBV18	TRBD1	-	TRBJ2-5	CASSPSQGDQETQYF	TGTGCCAGCTCACCCTCGCAGGGGGACCAAGAGACCCAGTACTTC
TRBV18	TRBD1	-	TRBJ2-2	CASSRAGGDGELFF	TGTGCCAGCTCACGGGCAGGGGGCGACGGGGAGCTGTTTTTT
TRBV28	TRBD1	-	TRBJ1-2	CASSLGGETGYGYGYTF	TGTGCCAGCAGTTTGGGTGGGGAGACAGGGTACGGCTATGGCTACACCTTC
TRBV7-9	TRBD1	-	TRBJ1-2	CASSPEGQANYGYTF	TGTGCCAGCAGCCCAGAGGGACAGGCGAACTATGGCTACACCTTC
TRBV7-2	-	-	TRBJ1-3	CASSMAPRSSGNTIYF	TGTGCCAGCAGCATGGCCCCTCGAAGCTCTGGAAACACCATATATTTT
TRBV11-3	TRBD2	-	TRBJ2-1	CASSTAGTSGPGEQFF	TGTGCCAGCAGCACCGCCGGGACTAGCGGCCCAGGGGAGCAGTTCTTC
TRBV19	TRBD2	-	TRBJ2-5	CASTLAGGPTETQYF	TGTGCCAGTACTCTAGCGGGAGGGCCGACGGAGACCCAGTACTTC
TRBV30	-	few	TRBJ1-1	CAWSGSQNTEAFF	TGTGCCTGGAGTGGGTCACAGAACACTGAAGCTTTCTTT
TRBV5-1	-	once	TRBJ2-3	CASKGSTDTQYF	TGCGCCAGCAAGGGGAGCACAGATACGCAGTATTTT
TRBV29-1	-	-	TRBJ2-3	CSVGTSTDTQYF	TGCAGCGTTGGAACTAGCACAGATACGCAGTATTTT
TRBV9	TRBD2	-	TRBJ2-7	CASSVDLASGRLPHEQYF	TGTGCCAGCAGCGTAGATCTGGCTAGCGGGAGATTACCTCACGAGCAGTACTTC
TRBV11-3	-	-	TRBJ2-4	CASSLDNRGAKNIQYF	TGTGCCAGCAGCTTAGATAACCGGGGGGCCAAAAACATTCAGTACTTC
TRBV20-1	TRBD1	-	TRBJ1-4	CSARDRGGLFF	TGCAGTGCTCGGGACAGGGGGGGACTGTTTTTT
TRBV28	-	once	TRBJ1-2	CASSAQPMTVWGYTF	TGTGCCAGCTCCGCCCAGCCCATGACAGTCTGGGGCTACACCTTC
TRBV28	-	few	TRBJ2-2	CASSSNTGNLPGELFF	TGTGCCAGCAGTTCAAATACCGGGAACCTACCCGGGGAGCTGTTTTTT
TRBV7-9	-	-	TRBJ2-7	CASSLSPQTTYEQYF	TGTGCCAGCAGCCTTAGCCCTCAAACGACCTACGAGCAGTACTTC
TRBV27	TRBD2	-	TRBJ2-7	CASSLELAGALYEQYF	TGTGCCAGCAGTTTAGAACTAGCGGGAGCTTTATACGAGCAGTACTTC